The subject of this entry is one T cell receptor beta chain. It is unclear where the CDR3 begins or ends on the DNA, so no DNA is shown, and the CDR3 is as TCRdb lists it. The data originate from a study of blood T cell repertoires in COVID-19. Study at large: From T cells, B-cell-depleted T cells, or PBMCs came the material, which was cDNA or gDNA.

The germline V gene encodes CDR1 MNHEY and CDR2 SVGAGI. The CDR3 comprises 14 residues, both ends counted. Original methodology: Estimates of nucleated cell counts were drawn from the amplification of reference gene primers. The method was immunoSEQ multiplex PCR; TCRdb's version includes in-frame clones alone and lacks a portion of them. For V, J and clone size, that table is used; D and trimming come from the DNA. The data contain about 140,000 clones, about four fifths of them singletons. The sequencing sample was made of peripheral blood. The chain employs TRBV6-5 and TRBJ2-7; whether TRBD1, the table's D call, matches the DNA was not checked. The source is a man aged 30 to 39 with COVID-19, enrolled during active disease. CDR3 in amino acids: CASILAGISYEQYF.